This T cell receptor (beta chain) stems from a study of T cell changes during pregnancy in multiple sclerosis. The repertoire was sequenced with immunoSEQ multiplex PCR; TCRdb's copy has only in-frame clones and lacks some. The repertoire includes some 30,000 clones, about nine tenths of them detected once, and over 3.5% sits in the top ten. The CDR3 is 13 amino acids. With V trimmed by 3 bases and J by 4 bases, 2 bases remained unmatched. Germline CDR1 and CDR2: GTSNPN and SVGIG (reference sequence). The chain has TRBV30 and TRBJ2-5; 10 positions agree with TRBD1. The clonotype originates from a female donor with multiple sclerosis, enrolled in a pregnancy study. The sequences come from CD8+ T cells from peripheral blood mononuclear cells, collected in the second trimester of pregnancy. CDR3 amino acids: CAWSRDRGETQYF. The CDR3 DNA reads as TGTGCCTGGAGCCGGGACAGGGGAGAGACCCAGTACTTC.